Following are 15 T cell receptor beta chains from one sample sequenced in a study of Tregs in tolerant kidney transplant recipients. Method: immunoSEQ multiplex PCR; TCRdb's copy keeps in-frame clones and lacks some. The sample shows about 52,000 clones, around 93% of them seen only once. Related graft donors supplied nonmyeloablative bone marrow transplants, and mixed chimerism was transient. Specimen: CD8+ T cells from blood (PBMCs), collected 24 months after the transplant. The receptors here all came from a human patient who received a combined kidney and bone marrow transplant. Some of these T cells may belong to the graft donor.

CDR3 sequence (DNA): TGTGCCAGCAGTGAAGAGTTAGCGGGGGGAAGCTACGAGCAGTACTTC. Translation gives CASSEELAGGSYEQYF. This sequence joins TRBV6-1 and TRBJ2-7; 10 nucleotides line up with TRBD2. This CDR3 contains 16 residues. The V and J ends lost 1 base and 3 bases, in that order; junction bases with no gene match: 6. Germline V gene sequence: CDR1 MNHNS, CDR2 SASEGT.

The rearrangement links TRBV5-8 to TRBJ2-1; tentatively, D is TRBD2 (6 bases). CDR3 length: 12 amino acids. V dropped 7 bases and J dropped 3 bases, with 8 bases sitting between them. CDR1 and CDR2 (germline): SGHTS, YDEGEE. Here the CDR3 reads CASRESYNEQFF. The CDR3 nucleotides are TGTGCCAGCCGGGAGAGCTACAATGAGCAGTTCTTC.

With respect to this clone: Germline and junction disagree at one end, which may indicate a read error. The chain joins TRBV5-6 to TRBJ1-6; the D is unclear. This CDR3 contains 14 residues. The germline gives CDR1 SGHDT, CDR2 YYEEEE. The CDR3 here is CASSLWQENSPLHF. The CDR3 coding sequence is TGTGCCAGCAGCTTGTGGCAGGAAAATTCCCCCCTCCACTTT.

The chain combines TRBV6-4 with TRBJ2-3, with TRBD2 identical over 10 bases. The trim removed 5 bases at V and 5 bases at J, leaving 4 bases unmatched. This CDR3 contains 14 residues. The V gene's germline CDR1 is MRHNA and CDR2 SNTAGT. CDR3 sequence: CASSNLAGGDTQYF. CDR3 coding DNA: TGTGCCAGCAGTAATTTAGCGGGAGGAGATACGCAGTATTTT.

This chain uses TRBV12-5 with TRBJ2-3; D unresolved. V gave up 0 bases and J gave up 2 bases, with 9 bases separating them. This CDR3 spans 15 amino acids. CDR1 LGHNT and CDR2 FRNRAP come from the germline V gene. Here the CDR3 reads CASGLVDKLTDTQYF. DNA for the CDR3: TGTGCTAGTGGTTTGGTAGACAAGCTCACAGATACGCAGTATTTT.

V usage is TRBV9 and J usage is TRBJ2-3; 12 bases agree with TRBD2. CDR3 length: 16 amino acids. Germline CDR1 is SGDLS and CDR2 is YYNGEE. After removal of 2 bases from V and 5 bases from J, the junction contained 6 bases not matched to a gene. The CDR3 DNA is TGTGCCAGCAGCGTGACTAGCGGGAGTTTGAGAGATACGCAGTATTTT. It yields the protein CASSVTSGSLRDTQYF.

The V gene is TRBV19, the J gene TRBJ2-7; D is possibly TRBD2 (6 bases). The CDR3 spans 13 residues. V lost 3 bases and J lost 3, with 9 bases in between. Germline V gives CDR1 LNHDA, CDR2 SQIVND (reference sequence). CDR3 residues: CASSMGGIYEQYF. CDR3 coding DNA: TGTGCCAGTAGTATGGGAGGAATCTACGAGCAGTACTTC.

This chain links TRBV19 with TRBJ1-2; no clear D gene. The length of the CDR3 is 11 residues. V was shortened by 6 bases and J by 8 bases, with 10 bases between the two germline ends. From germline, CDR1 is LNHDA and CDR2 SQIVND (reference sequence). The CDR3 bases are TGTGCCAGTAGCACGGGGTGGGGCTACACCTTC. Its protein is CASSTGWGYTF.

The chain has TRBV2 and TRBJ2-1; 8 positions agree with TRBD2. CDR3 length: 15 amino acids. The V gene end was trimmed by 5 bases and the J gene end by 0 bases; junction bases not matched to a gene: 3. The germline V gene encodes CDR1 SNHLY and CDR2 FYNNEI. The CDR3 loop is CASSPGGGSYNEQFF. DNA for the CDR3: TGTGCCAGCAGTCCGGGGGGGGGCTCCTACAATGAGCAGTTCTTC. Full variable domain (remainder filled in from reference TRBV2 and TRBJ2-1): EPEVTQTPSHQVTQMGQEVILRCVPISNHLYFYWYRQILGQKVEFLVSFYNNEISEKSEIFDDQFSVERPDGSNFTLKIRSTKLEDSAMYFCASSPGGGSYNEQFFGPGTRLTVL.

The chain employs TRBV7-9 and TRBJ2-7; 8 bases are a match to TRBD1. V was clipped by 5 bases and J by 0 bases; unmatched bases: 6. The germline V gene encodes CDR1 SEHNR and CDR2 FQNEAQ (reference sequence). The CDR3 has 15 amino acids. The DNA for the CDR3 is TGTGCCAGCAGCCCCTGGACAGGGACCTCCTACGAGCAGTACTTC. As protein: CASSPWTGTSYEQYF.

The CDR3 sequence is CASSLDSKNQPQHF. For the CDR3, the DNA is TGTGCCAGCAGCTTAGATAGCAAGAATCAGCCCCAGCATTTT. V is TRBV7-9 and J is TRBJ1-5; D ambiguous. The V gene lost 1 base and the J gene lost 4 bases, with 8 bases spanning the gap. Germline assignment: CDR1 SEHNR and CDR2 FQNEAQ (reference sequence). This CDR3 comprises 14 residues.

The V gene is TRBV7-9, the J gene TRBJ2-7; tentative D call: TRBD1 (6 bases). The CDR3 length is 14 residues. V was cut by 5 bases and J by 4 bases, with 15 bases left in between. CDR1 SEHNR and CDR2 FQNEAQ come from the germline V gene (reference sequence). The CDR3 loop reads CASSGTGWAYEQYF. The DNA for the CDR3 is TGTGCCAGCAGCGGTACAGGGTGGGCGTACGAGCAGTACTTC.

CDR3 loop: CASSATSSYTDTQYF. The CDR3 coding sequence is TGTGCCAGCAGCGCAACTAGCAGCTACACAGATACGCAGTATTTT. The chain uses TRBV7-3 and TRBJ2-3; weak D call: TRBD2 (6 bases). Germline V gene lookup returns CDR1 SGHTA and CDR2 FQGTGA. V lost 5 bases to trimming and J lost 2 bases, with 14 bases between them. The CDR3 is made up of 15 amino acids.

The genes are TRBV7-3 and TRBJ1-1; 9 bases agree with TRBD1. Germline lookup yields CDR1 SGHTA and CDR2 FQGTGA. Unmatched junction bases numbered 8, after V lost 5 bases and J lost 1 base. The CDR3 loop spans 16 amino acids. For the CDR3, the DNA is TGTGCCAGCAGCGCGACAGGGGGTATTTCGAACACTGAAGCTTTCTTT. Amino acids: CASSATGGISNTEAFF.

The V gene is TRBV5-8, the J gene TRBJ2-1; 11 bases agree with TRBD2. Germline V gene lookup returns CDR1 SGHTS and CDR2 YDEGEE. With V trimmed by 0 bases and J by 6 bases, 2 bases remained unmatched. The CDR3 runs to 15 residues. CDR3 in DNA: TGTGCCAGCAGCTTGGAGGGGACTAGCGGCAATGAGCAGTTCTTC. Protein: CASSLEGTSGNEQFF. Drawing the rest from reference TRBV5-8 and TRBJ2-1, the complete variable domain is EAGVTQSPTHLIKTRGQQATLRCSPISGHTSVYWYQQALGLGLQFLLWYDEGEERNRGNFPPRFSGRQFPNYSSELNVNALELEDSALYLCASSLEGTSGNEQFFGPGTRLTVL.